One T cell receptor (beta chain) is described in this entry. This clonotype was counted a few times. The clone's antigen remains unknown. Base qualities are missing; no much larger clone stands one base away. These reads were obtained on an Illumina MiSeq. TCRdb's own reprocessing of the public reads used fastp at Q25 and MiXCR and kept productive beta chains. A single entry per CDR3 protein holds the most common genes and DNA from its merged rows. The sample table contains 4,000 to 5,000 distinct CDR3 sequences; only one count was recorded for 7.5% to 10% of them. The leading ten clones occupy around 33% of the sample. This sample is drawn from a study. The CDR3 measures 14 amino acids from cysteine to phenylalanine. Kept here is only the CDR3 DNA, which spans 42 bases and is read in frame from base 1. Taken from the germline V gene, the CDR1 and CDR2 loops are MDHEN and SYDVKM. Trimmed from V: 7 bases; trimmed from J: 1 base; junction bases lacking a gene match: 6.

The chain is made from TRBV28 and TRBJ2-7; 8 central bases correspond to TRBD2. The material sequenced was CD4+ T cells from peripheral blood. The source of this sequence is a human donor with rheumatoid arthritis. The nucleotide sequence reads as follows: TGTGCCAGCACGCCCGGGACTAGATCCTACGAGCAGTACTTC. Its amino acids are CASTPGTRSYEQYF.